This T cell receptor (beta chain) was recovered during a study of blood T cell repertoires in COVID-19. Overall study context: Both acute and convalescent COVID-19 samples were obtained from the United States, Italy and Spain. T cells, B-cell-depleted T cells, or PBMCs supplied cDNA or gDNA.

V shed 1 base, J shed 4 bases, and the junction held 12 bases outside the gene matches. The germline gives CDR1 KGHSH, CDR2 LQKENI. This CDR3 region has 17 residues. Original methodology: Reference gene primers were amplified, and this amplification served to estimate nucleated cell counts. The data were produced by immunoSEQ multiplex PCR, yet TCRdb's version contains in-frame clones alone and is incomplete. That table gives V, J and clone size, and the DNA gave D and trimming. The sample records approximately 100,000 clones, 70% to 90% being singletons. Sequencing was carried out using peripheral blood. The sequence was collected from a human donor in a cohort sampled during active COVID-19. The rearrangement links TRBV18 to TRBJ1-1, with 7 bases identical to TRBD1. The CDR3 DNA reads TGTGCCAGCTCACCACTCCGGACAGGAGGCATGGGCACTGAAGCTTTCTTT. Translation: CASSPLRTGGMGTEAFF.